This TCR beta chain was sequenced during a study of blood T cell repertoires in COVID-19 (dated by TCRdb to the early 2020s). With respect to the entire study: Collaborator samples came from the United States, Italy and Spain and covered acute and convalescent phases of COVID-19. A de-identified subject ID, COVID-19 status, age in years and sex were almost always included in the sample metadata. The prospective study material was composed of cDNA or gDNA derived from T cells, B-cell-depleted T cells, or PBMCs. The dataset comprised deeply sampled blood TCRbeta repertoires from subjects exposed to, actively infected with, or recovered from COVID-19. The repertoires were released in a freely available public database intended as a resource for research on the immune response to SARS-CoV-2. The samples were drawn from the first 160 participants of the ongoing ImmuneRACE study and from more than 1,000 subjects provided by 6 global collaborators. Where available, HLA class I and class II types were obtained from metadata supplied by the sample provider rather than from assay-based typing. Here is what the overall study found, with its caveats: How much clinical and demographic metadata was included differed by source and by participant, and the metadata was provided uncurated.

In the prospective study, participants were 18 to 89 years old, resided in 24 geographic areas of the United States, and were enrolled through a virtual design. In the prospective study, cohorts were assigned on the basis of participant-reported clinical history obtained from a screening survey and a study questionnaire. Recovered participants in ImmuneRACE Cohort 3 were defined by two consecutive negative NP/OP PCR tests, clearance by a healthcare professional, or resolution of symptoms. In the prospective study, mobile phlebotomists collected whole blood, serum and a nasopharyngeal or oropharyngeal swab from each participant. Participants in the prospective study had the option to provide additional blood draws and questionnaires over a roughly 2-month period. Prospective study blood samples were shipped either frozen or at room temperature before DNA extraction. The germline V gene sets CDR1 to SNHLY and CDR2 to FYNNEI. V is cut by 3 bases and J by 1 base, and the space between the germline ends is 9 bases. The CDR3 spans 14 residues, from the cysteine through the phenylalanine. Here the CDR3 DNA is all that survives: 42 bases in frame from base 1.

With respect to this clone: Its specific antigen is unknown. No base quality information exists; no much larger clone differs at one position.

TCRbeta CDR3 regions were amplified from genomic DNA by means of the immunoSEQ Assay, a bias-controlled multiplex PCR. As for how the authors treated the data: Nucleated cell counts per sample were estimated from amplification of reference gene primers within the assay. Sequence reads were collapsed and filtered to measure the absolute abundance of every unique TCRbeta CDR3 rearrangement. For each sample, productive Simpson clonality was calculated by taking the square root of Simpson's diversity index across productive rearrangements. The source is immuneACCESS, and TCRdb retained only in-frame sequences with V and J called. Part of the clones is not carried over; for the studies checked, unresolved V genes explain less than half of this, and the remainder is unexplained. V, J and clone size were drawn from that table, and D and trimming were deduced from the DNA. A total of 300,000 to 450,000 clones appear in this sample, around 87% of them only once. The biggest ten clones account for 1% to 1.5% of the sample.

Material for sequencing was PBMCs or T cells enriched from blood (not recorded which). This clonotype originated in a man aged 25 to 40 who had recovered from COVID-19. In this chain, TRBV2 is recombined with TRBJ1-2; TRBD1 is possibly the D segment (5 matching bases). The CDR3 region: CASSEDRGNYGYTF. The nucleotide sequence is TGTGCCAGCAGTGAGGATAGGGGTAACTATGGCTACACCTTC.